In its sample, the clone carrying this T cell receptor (beta chain) was seen a few times. Time point denoted: pre-sensitization, week 0. As for treatment: therapeutic diphenylcyclopropenone sensitization with weekly scalp DPC. During construction of the library, unique molecular identifiers were attached to individual cDNA molecules for quantitative, reproducible TCR counting. TCRdb reanalysed the RACE reads using MiXCR and keeps one entry per CDR3 protein. The profile covers approximately 370,000 distinct CDR3 sequences, with 5% to 6.5% appearing a single time and about 8.2% taken by the ten largest. The source of the sample is a study of human T cells and chemical hapten exposure. Losses at the gene ends were 5 bases for V and 0 bases for J; bases not matched to a gene: 6. The CDR3 runs to 15 residues. CDR1 MDHEN and CDR2 SYDVKM come from the germline V gene.

The V gene is TRBV28, the J gene TRBJ2-7; 8 bases match TRBD2. The sequencing here drew on whole blood, taken in connection with sensitization to the hapten diphenylcyclopropenone (DPC). This clonotype was sampled from a woman aged 18-29 years with alopecia areata. Some clones in this sample may be carry-over from other donors' samples. CDR3 region: CASSTPGTSSYEQYF. Written as DNA, the CDR3 is TGTGCCAGCAGTACACCCGGGACTAGCTCCTACGAGCAGTACTTC.